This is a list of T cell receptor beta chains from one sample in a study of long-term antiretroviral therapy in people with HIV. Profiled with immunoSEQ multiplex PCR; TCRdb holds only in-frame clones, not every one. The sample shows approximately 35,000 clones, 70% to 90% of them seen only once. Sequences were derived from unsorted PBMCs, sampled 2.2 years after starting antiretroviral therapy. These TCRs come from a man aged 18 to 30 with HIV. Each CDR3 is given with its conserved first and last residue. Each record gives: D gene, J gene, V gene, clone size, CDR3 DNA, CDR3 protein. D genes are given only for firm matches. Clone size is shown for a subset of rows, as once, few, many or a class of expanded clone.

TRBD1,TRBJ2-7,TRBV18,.,TGTGCCAGCTCACCTGGGCTGGTGGGACAGGGGAACGAGCAGTACTTC,CASSPGLVGQGNEQYF
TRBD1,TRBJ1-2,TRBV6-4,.,TGTGCCAGCAGTGACTCCCCGGACAGGGGAAATGGCTACACCTTC,CASSDSPDRGNGYTF
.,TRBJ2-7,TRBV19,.,TGTGCCAGTAGTATAACCTTTACAGGGACGGCGTCCTACGAGCAGTACTTC,CASSITFTGTASYEQYF
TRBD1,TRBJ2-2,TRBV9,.,TGTGCCAGCAGTAGAGACAGGGAGAACACCGGGGAGCTGTTTTTT,CASSRDRENTGELFF
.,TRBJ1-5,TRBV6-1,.,TGTGCCAGCAGTGAAGCGGACGGTTGGGTCACTCAGCCCCAGCATTTT,CASSEADGWVTQPQHF
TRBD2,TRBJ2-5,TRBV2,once,TGTGCCAGCAGTGAGACAATGACTAGCGTAAAATACCAAGAGACCCAGTACTTC,CASSETMTSVKYQETQYF
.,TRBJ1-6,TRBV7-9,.,TGTGCCAGCAGGGAGACAGGAGGGTCACCCCTCCACTTT,CASRETGGSPLHF
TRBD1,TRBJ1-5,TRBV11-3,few,TGTGCCAGCAGCTCACACAGGGGAGGGGATCAGCCCCAGCATTTT,CASSSHRGGDQPQHF
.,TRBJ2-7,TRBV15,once,TGTGCCACCAGCAGAGCAGGGGTGGGTTACGAGCAGTACTTC,CATSRAGVGYEQYF
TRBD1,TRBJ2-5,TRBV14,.,TGTGCCAGCAGCCAATCACACAGGGGCTTTCAAGAGACCCAGTACTTC,CASSQSHRGFQETQYF
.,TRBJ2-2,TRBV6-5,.,TGTGCCAGCAGTTCTACGGGGCGGGGCGGGGAGCTGTTTTTT,CASSSTGRGGELFF
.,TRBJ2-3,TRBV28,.,TGTGCCAGCAGCGACGGGGGAGTAGAAGATACGCAGTATTTT,CASSDGGVEDTQYF
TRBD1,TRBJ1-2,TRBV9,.,TGTGCCAGCAGCAACCGGGACAGGGAGGGGAATGGCTACACCTTC,CASSNRDREGNGYTF
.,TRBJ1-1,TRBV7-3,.,TGTGCCAGCAGCTTATCCTGGATCGAAGAAGCTTTCTTT,CASSLSWIEEAFF
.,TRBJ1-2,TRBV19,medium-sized,TGTGCCAGTGCAACAACGGCCCGGGGCTACACCTTC,CASATTARGYTF
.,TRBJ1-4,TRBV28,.,TGTGCCAGCACCGAGCGAACTAATGAAAAACTGTTTTTT,CASTERTNEKLFF
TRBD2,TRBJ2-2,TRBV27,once,TGTGCCAGCACCCTAGCGGGGGGACTTACCGGGGAGCTGTTTTTT,CASTLAGGLTGELFF
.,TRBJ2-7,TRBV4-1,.,TGCGCCAGCAGCCAAACGGAGGAGTCTACGATTTACGAGCAGTACTTC,CASSQTEESTIYEQYF
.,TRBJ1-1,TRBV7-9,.,TGTGCCAGCAGCTTAATTGGGCGCCGAAGGAACACTGAAGCTTTCTTT,CASSLIGRRRNTEAFF
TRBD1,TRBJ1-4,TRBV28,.,TGTGCCAGCAGACCACAGGGGGCACGACTGTTTTTT,CASRPQGARLFF
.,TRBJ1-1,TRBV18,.,TGTGCCAGCTCACTAAAGACTGAAGCTTTCTTT,CASSLKTEAFF
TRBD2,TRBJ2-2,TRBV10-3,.,TGTGCCATCAGTGAGTACGGGACTAGCGGCCCTCCCGGGGAGCTGTTTTTT,CAISEYGTSGPPGELFF
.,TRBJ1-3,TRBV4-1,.,TGCGCCAGCAGCCAAGAGTACGGCAGGGATGGAAACACCATATATTTT,CASSQEYGRDGNTIYF
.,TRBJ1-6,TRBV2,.,TGTGCCAGCAGAGGGCAGGGGCTAGTACCCCTCCACTTT,CASRGQGLVPLHF
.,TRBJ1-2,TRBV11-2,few,TGTGCCAGCAGCTTAGTTCGGGGTTTGGGCTATGGCTACACCTTC,CASSLVRGLGYGYTF
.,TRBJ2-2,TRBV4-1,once,TGCGCCAGCAGCCTCTTTCCCCGGACTCTAAACACCGGGGAGCTGTTTTTT,CASSLFPRTLNTGELFF
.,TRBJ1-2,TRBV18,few,TGTGCCAGCTCACGACAGGATGGTGGCTACACCTTC,CASSRQDGGYTF
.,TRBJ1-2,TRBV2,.,TGTGCCAGCAGTGCCTCGGACAGTGGAGGGGATGGCTACACCTTC,CASSASDSGGDGYTF
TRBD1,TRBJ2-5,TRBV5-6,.,TGTGCCAGCAGGGACCTGGGGACAGCACAAGAGACCCAGTACTTC,CASRDLGTAQETQYF
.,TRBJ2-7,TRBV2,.,TGTGCCAGCAGGATGGAGAGGGGGGCTAGCGGAGGGAGGAACTTC,CASRMERGASGGRNF
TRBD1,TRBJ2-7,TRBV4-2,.,TGTGCCAGCAGCCCGGGTTTTTCCGGACAGGGCTCCTACGAGCAGTACTTC,CASSPGFSGQGSYEQYF
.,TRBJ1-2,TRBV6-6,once,TGTGCCAGCAGTTACAGGGATCCATATGGCTACACCTTC,CASSYRDPYGYTF
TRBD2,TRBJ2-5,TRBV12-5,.,TGTGCTAGTGACTTCGCGGGGGGGCGAGAGACCCAGTACTTC,CASDFAGGRETQYF
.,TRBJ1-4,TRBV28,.,TGTGCCAGCACCCGGACGGGGGCACCCTTTAATGAAAAACTGTTTTTT,CASTRTGAPFNEKLFF
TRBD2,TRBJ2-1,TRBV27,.,TGTGCCAGCAGTCATGGGACTAGCGACCCCAATGAGCAGTTCTTC,CASSHGTSDPNEQFF
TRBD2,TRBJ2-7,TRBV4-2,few,TGTGCCAGCAGCCAGAAGGAGCGGGAGAGCGACGAGCAGTACTTC,CASSQKERESDEQYF
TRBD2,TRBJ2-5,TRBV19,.,TGTGCCAGTAGTATAAAGGATGGCGGGAGGGCCATAGGGGAGACCCAGTACTTC,CASSIKDGGRAIGETQYF
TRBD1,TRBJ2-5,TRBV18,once,TGTGCCAGCTCACCACCGGGACAGGCCGAGACCCAGTACTTC,CASSPPGQAETQYF
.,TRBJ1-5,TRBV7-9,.,TGTGCCAGCAGCACTCTAGGGCAGAATCAGCCCCAGCATTTT,CASSTLGQNQPQHF
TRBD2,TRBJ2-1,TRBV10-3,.,TGTGCCATCAGTGAGCCCCTCCCCGTCCCTGGCCAGCGGGACTTCTATGAGCAGTTCTTC,CAISEPLPVPGQRDFYEQFF
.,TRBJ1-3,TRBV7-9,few,TGTGCCAGCAGCAGGGTCCGAATCTCTGGAAACACCATATATTTT,CASSRVRISGNTIYF